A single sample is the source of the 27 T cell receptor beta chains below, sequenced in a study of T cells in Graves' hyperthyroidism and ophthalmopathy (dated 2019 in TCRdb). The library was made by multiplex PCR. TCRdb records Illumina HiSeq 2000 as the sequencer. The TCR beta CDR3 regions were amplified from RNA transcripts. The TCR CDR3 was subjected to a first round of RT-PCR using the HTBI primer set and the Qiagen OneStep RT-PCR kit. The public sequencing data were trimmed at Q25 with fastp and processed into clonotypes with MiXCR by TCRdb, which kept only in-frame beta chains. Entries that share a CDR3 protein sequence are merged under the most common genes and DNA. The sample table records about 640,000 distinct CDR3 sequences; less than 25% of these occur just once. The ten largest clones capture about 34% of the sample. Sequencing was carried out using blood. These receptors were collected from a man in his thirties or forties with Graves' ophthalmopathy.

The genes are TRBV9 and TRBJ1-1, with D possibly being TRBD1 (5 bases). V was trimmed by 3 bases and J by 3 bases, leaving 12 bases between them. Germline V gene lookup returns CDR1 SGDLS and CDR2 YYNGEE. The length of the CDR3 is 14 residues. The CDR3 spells CASSAPGADTEAFF. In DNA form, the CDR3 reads TGTGCCAGCAGCGCCCCTGGGGCCGACACTGAAGCTTTCTTT.

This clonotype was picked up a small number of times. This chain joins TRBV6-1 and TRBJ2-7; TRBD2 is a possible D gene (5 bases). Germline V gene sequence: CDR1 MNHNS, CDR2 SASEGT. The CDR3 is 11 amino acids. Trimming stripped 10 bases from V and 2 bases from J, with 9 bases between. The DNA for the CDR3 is TGTGCCACGAAGCGGACCTACGAGCAGTACTTC. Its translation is CATKRTYEQYF.

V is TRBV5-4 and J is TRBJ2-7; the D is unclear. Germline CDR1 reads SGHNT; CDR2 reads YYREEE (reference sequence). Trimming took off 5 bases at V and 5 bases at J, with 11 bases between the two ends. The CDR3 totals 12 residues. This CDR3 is CASSLVGHEQYF. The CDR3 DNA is TGTGCCAGCAGTCTGGTGGGTCACGAGCAGTACTTC.

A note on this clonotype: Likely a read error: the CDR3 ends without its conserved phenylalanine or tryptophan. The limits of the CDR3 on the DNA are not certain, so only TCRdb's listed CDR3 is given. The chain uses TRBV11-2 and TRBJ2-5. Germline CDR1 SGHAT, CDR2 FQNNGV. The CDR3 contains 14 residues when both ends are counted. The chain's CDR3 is CASSLGAEQETQHL.

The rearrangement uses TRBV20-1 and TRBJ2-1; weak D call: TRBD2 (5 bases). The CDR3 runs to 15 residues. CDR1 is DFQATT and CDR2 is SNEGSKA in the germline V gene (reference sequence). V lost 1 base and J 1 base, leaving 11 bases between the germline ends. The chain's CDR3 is CSARGLSGSYNEQFF. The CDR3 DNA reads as TGCAGTGCTAGAGGCCTCTCGGGATCCTACAATGAGCAGTTCTTC.

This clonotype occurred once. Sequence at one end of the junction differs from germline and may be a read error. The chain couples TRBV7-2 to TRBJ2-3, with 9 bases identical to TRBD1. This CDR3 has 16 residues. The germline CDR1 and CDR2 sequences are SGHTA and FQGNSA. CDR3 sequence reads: CASSSLPGQGTDTRYF. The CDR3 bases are TGTGCCAGCAGCTCCCTACCGGGACAGGGAACAGATACGCGGTATTTT.

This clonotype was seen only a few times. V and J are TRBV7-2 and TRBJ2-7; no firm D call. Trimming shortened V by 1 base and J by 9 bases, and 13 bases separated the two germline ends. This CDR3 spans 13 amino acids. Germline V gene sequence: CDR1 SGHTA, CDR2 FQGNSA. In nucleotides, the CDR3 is TGTGCCAGCAGCTTAGAGATTCTACGCTTGCAGTACTTC. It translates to CASSLEILRLQYF.

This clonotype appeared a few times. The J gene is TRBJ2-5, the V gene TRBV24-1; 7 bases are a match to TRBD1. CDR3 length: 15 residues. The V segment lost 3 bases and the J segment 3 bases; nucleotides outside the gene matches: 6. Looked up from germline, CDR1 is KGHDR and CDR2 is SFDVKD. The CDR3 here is CATSDPGTAEETQYF. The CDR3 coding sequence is TGTGCCACCAGTGATCCCGGGACAGCTGAAGAGACCCAGTACTTC.

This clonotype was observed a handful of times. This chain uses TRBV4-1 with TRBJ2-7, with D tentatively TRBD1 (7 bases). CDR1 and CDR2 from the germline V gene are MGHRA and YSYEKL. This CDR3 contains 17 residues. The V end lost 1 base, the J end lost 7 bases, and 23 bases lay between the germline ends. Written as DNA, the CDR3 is TGCGCCAGCAGCCAAGTCCATGAGTATGCAGGGGGAGGAGAGCAGTACTTC. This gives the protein CASSQVHEYAGGGEQYF.

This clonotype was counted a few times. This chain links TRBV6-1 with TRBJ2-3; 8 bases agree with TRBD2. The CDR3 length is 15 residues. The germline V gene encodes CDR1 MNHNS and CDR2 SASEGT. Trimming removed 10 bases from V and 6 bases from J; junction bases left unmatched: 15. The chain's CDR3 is CAILRTAGVSDTQYF. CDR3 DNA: TGTGCCATCCTCAGAACAGCGGGAGTAAGCGATACGCAGTATTTT.

CDR3 nucleotides: TGTGCCAGCAGCCCCGGACTGTCGAACACCGGGGAGCTGTTTTTT. Translation gives CASSPGLSNTGELFF. V usage is TRBV7-9 and J usage is TRBJ2-2; D is possibly TRBD2 (5 bases). The CDR3 runs to 15 residues. The germline V gene has CDR1 SEHNR and CDR2 FQNEAQ (reference sequence). V was clipped by 5 bases and J by 0 bases, with 10 bases between them. Supplemented by reference TRBV7-9 and TRBJ2-2, the full variable domain reads DTGVSQNPRHKITKRGQNVTFRCDPISEHNRLYWYRQTLGQGPEFLTYFQNEAQLEKSRLLSDRFSAERPKGSFSTLEIQRTEQGDSAMYLCASSPGLSNTGELFFGEGSRLTVL.

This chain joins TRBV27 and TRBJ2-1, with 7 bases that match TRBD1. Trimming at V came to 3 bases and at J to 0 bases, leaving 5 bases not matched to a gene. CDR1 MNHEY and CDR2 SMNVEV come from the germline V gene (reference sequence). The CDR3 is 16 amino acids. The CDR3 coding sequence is TGTGCCAGCAGTTTGGGGACAGTGAGCTCCTACAATGAGCAGTTCTTC. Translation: CASSLGTVSSYNEQFF.

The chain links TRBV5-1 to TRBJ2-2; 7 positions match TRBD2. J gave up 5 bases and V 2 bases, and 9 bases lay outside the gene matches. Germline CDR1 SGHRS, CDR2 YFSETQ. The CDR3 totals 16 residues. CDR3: CASSLGAGWNTGELFF. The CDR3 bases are TGCGCCAGCAGCTTAGGAGCGGGATGGAATACCGGGGAGCTGTTTTTT.

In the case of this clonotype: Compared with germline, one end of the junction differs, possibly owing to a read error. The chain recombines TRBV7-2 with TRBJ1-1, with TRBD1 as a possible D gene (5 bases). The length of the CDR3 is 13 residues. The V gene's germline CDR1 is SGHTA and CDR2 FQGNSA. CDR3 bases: TGTGCCAGCGGCTTAGGAGGGGCGAGAGAAGCTTTCTTT. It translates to CASGLGGAREAFF.

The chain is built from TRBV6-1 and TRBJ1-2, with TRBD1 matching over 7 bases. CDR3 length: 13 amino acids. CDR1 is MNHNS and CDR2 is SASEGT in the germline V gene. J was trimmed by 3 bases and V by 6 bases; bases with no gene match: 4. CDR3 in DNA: TGTGCCAGCAGGTGGGACAGCTACTATGGCTACACCTTC. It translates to CASRWDSYYGYTF.

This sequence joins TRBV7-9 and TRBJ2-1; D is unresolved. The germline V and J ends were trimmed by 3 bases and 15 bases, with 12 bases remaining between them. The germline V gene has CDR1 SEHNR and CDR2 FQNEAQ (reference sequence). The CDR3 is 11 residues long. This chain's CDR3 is CASSFDSRRFF. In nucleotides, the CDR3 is TGTGCCAGCAGCTTCGATTCCCGTCGGTTCTTC. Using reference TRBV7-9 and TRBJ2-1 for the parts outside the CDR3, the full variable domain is DTGVSQNPRHKITKRGQNVTFRCDPISEHNRLYWYRQTLGQGPEFLTYFQNEAQLEKSRLLSDRFSAERPKGSFSTLEIQRTEQGDSAMYLCASSFDSRRFFGPGTRLTVL.

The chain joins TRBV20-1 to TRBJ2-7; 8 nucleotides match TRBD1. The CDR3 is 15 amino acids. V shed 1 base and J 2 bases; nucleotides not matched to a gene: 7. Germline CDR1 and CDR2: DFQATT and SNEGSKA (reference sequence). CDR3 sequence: CSARGQGPDPYEQYF. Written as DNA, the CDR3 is TGCAGTGCTAGAGGACAGGGGCCGGATCCCTACGAGCAGTACTTC.

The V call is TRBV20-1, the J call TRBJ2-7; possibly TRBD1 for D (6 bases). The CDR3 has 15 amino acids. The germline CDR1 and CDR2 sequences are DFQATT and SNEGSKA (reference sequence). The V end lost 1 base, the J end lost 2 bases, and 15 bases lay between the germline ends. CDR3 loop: CSARGATGNPYEQYF. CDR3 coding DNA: TGCAGTGCTAGAGGGGCGACAGGAAACCCCTACGAGCAGTACTTC.

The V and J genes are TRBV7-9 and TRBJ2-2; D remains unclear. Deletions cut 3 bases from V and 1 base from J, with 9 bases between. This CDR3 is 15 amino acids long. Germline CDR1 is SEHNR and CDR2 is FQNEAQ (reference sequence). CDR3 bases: TGTGCCAGCAGCTTGCAGGTAGAGAACACCGGGGAGCTGTTTTTT. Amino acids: CASSLQVENTGELFF.

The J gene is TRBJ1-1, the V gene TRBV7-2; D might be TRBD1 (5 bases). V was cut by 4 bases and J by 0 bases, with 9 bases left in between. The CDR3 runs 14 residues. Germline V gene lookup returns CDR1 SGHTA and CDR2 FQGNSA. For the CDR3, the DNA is TGTGCCAGCAGCTCCAGGGCCCTGAACACTGAAGCTTTCTTT. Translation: CASSSRALNTEAFF.

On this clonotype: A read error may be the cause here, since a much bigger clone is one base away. The CDR3: CASQTSALHEQLF. CDR3 nucleotide sequence: TGTGCCAGCCAGACTAGCGCCTTGCATGAGCAGCTCTTC. V gene TRBV12-3 or TRBV12-4 combines with J gene TRBJ2-1, with 8 bases lining up with TRBD2. The CDR3 has 13 residues.

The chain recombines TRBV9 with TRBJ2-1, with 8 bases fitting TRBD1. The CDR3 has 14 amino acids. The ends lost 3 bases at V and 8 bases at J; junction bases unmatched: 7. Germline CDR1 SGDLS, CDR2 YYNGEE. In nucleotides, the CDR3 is TGTGCCAGCAGCGCTGGACAGGGTGGCGATGAGCAGTTCTTC. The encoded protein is CASSAGQGGDEQFF.

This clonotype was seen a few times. CDR3 loop: CASSLGSSGSVYEQYF. The DNA for the CDR3 is TGTGCCAGCAGCTTAGGGTCTAGCGGGTCAGTCTACGAGCAGTACTTC. The chain carries TRBV7-2 and TRBJ2-7; 8 bases line up with TRBD2. With V trimmed by 1 base and J by 3 bases, 8 bases remained unmatched. Germline CDR1 is SGHTA and CDR2 is FQGNSA. The CDR3 spans 16 residues.

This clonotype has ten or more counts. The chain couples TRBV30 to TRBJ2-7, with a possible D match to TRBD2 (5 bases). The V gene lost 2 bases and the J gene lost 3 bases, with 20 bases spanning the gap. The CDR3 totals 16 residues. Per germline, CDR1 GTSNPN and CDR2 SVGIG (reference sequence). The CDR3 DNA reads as TGTGCCTGGAGTAACCCCCCGGGGATCGAACGCTACGAGCAGTACTTC. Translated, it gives CAWSNPPGIERYEQYF.

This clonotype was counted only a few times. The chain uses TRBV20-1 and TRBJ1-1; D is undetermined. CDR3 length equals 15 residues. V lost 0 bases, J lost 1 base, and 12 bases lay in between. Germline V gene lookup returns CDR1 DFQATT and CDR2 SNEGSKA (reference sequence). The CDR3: CSARDGNGANTEAFF. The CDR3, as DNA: TGCAGTGCTAGAGATGGGAACGGAGCGAACACTGAAGCTTTCTTT.

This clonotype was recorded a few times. This chain's CDR3 is CASLSGEGYNEQFF. As DNA, the CDR3 is TGTGCCAGCCTAAGCGGGGAGGGCTACAATGAGCAGTTCTTC. The gene calls are TRBV12-3 or TRBV12-4 and TRBJ2-1, with 7 bases lining up with TRBD2. The CDR3 sequence is 14 residues long. J lost 3 bases, V lost 8 bases, and 7 bases had no gene match.

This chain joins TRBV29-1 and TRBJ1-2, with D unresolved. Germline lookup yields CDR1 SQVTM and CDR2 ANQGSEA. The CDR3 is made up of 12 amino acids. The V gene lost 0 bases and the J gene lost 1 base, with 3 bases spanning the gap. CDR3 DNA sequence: TGCAGCGTTGAAGACGGTAACTATGGCTACACCTTC. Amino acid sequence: CSVEDGNYGYTF. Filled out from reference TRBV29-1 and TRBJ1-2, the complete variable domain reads SAVISQKPSRDICQRGTSLTIQCQVDSQVTMMFWYRQQPGQSLTLIATANQGSEATYESGFVIDKFPISRPNLTFSTLTVSNMSPEDSSIYLCSVEDGNYGYTFGSGTRLTVV.